The rows below give T cell receptor beta chains drawn from one sample of a study of shared clonotypes between healthy human individuals. Sequencing was performed with immunoSEQ multiplex PCR; in TCRdb, only in-frame clones are kept and a portion is missing. The repertoire holds about 1.5 million clones, with approximately 98% as singletons. The sample was naive CD4+ T cells sorted from blood. The source of these receptors is a man under 40 in good health. CDR3s include the opening cysteine and the closing phenylalanine or tryptophan. The D gene is left open where the match is weak. Size is omitted from some rows. Given values are once, few, many or a class for expanded clones.

DNA,CDR3,J,D,size,V
TGTGCCAGCAGCTCCCGAGTGGGGGACACTGAAGCTTTCTTT,CASSSRVGDTEAFF,TRBJ1-1,.,.,TRBV7-6
TGCGCCAGCAGCTTGTATGCTAGCGGGAGTATTATGACAGATACGCAGTATTTT,CASSLYASGSIMTDTQYF,TRBJ2-3,TRBD2,.,TRBV5-1
TGCGCCAGCAGCTTGGTTGACGGACTATTTTCCTACGAGCAGTACTTC,CASSLVDGLFSYEQYF,TRBJ2-7,.,.,TRBV5-1
TGTGCCAGCCGGGCGGCGGGATCTTCTGGGGCCAACGTCCTGACTTTC,CASRAAGSSGANVLTF,TRBJ2-6,.,.,TRBV27
TGTGCCAGTCGACGTGGGGGGAATCAGCCCCAGCATTTT,CASRRGGNQPQHF,TRBJ1-5,.,.,TRBV19
TGTGCCAGCAGCGTAGTTACGGGACTCCTCTACAATGAGCAGTTCTTC,CASSVVTGLLYNEQFF,TRBJ2-1,.,.,TRBV9
TGTGCCAGCGCCAAGGGGGTCGGGGAAGCTTTCTTT,CASAKGVGEAFF,TRBJ1-1,.,.,TRBV7-8
TGCGCCAGCAGCTTGGGTGGACTAGACAATGAGCAGTTCTTC,CASSLGGLDNEQFF,TRBJ2-1,TRBD2,once,TRBV5-1
TGTGCCAGCAACGCCTGGGGAGGAAAACTGTTTTTT,CASNAWGGKLFF,TRBJ1-4,.,.,TRBV28
TGTGCCAGCAGCAAAGGACGGTATAGCAATCAGCCCCAGCATTTT,CASSKGRYSNQPQHF,TRBJ1-5,.,.,TRBV21-1
TGTGCCAGCAGTCCGGGACAGGCCGCCGGGTACTTC,CASSPGQAAGYF,TRBJ2-7,TRBD1,once,TRBV2